Given below is one T cell receptor beta chain in context. This record belongs to a study of monozygotic twins with inflammatory bowel disease. There were eight separate reactions per sample in which cDNA was made. TCRdb reprocessed the 5' RACE reads and keeps a single row for each CDR3 protein, giving no DNA. This sample's table has roughly 320,000 distinct CDR3 sequences. This CDR3 comprises 14 residues. Per the germline V gene, CDR1 is SGHAT and CDR2 is FQNNGV. This sequence was found in a human donor with ulcerative colitis or Crohn's disease, or a healthy co-twin of an affected twin (not recorded which). Sequencing was done on a sample of blood. The chain links TRBV11-2 to TRBJ1-5. The CDR3 protein is CASSLDWGRQPQHF.